The present T cell receptor (beta chain) was sequenced within a study of control samples from healthy donors and cancer patients. The CDR3 is made up of 16 amino acids. The germline V gene encodes CDR1 SEHNR and CDR2 FQNEAQ (reference sequence). Germline trimming cut 6 bases from V and 1 base from J; bases unmatched to any gene: 7. The protocol was immunoSEQ multiplex PCR, while the TCRdb copy is restricted to in-frame clones and leaves out a portion. Of hundreds of thousands of clones in the sample, approximately 92% were seen once. V is TRBV7-9 and J is TRBJ2-7; 12 bases line up with TRBD2. Source material: PBMCs. This clonotype was sampled from a man in his forties with head and neck cancer. The CDR3 DNA follows: TGTGCCAGCAGAGGGACTAGCGGGCCCCGATCCTACGAGCAGTACTTC. Translation: CASRGTSGPRSYEQYF.